These 23 T cell receptor beta chains originate from one sample sequenced in a study of Ad26.COV2.S vaccination and SARS-CoV-2 variants. The repertoire was sequenced with immunoSEQ multiplex PCR; TCRdb's copy has only in-frame clones and lacks some. The sample holds some 390,000 clones; approximately 86% are singletons and the top ten take 3.5%. As for treatment: over 15 received Ad26.COV2.S at low or high dose, single or two shots; about 5 received placebo; per-sample allocation not given. It was on day 63 after the first vaccine or placebo injection that samples were taken. The sample consisted of peripheral blood, taken in a trial of Ad26.COV2.S vaccine versus placebo. The receptors stem from a person aged 18-65 years who received the Ad26.COV2.S COVID-19 vaccine or a placebo.

V usage is TRBV19 and J usage is TRBJ2-4; unclear D gene. Germline assignment: CDR1 LNHDA and CDR2 SQIVND (reference sequence). The V end lost 9 bases, the J end lost 0 bases, and 9 bases lay between the germline ends. CDR3 length: 13 amino acids. The CDR3: CASLTLAKNIQYF. CDR3 DNA sequence: TGTGCCAGCTTGACCTTAGCCAAAAACATTCAGTACTTC.

This clone was observed once. CDR3 DNA: TGTGCCAGCAGCCCGGGACCATACAATGAGCAGTTCTTC. This sequence encodes CASSPGPYNEQFF. V is TRBV7-2 and J is TRBJ2-1; the D call may be TRBD1 or TRBD2 (5 bases each). In germline, CDR1 is SGHTA, CDR2 FQGNSA. The CDR3 spans 13 residues. V was trimmed by 5 bases and J by 4 bases, leaving 9 bases between them.

The V gene is TRBV6-5, the J gene TRBJ1-2; 7 bases align to TRBD1. CDR3 length equals 16 residues. The V gene end was trimmed by 4 bases and the J gene end by 2 bases; junction bases not matched to a gene: 10. Germline V gene sequence: CDR1 MNHEY, CDR2 SVGAGI. CDR3 protein: CASSSRDRQRNYGYTF. The DNA for the CDR3 is TGTGCCAGCAGTTCCCGGGACAGACAAAGGAACTATGGCTACACCTTC.

The rearrangement uses TRBV6-5 and TRBJ1-1; D is unresolved. This CDR3 is built from 10 residues. Germline lookup yields CDR1 MNHEY and CDR2 SVGAGI. The ends were cut back, 8 bases at V and 3 bases at J, with 4 bases in the middle. DNA of the CDR3: TGTGCCAGCGGACACACTGAAGCTTTCTTT. This sequence encodes CASGHTEAFF.

Note on this clone: Compared with germline, one end of the junction differs, possibly owing to a read error. The rearrangement links TRBV2 to TRBJ1-1; D remains unclear. The CDR3 totals 13 residues. CDR1 SNHLY and CDR2 FYNNEI come from the germline V gene. The CDR3 nucleotides read TGTGCCAGCAGTGAAAGGATGGAAACCAGAGCGCTCTTT. Encoded protein: CASSERMETRALF.

The chain has TRBV25-1 and TRBJ2-7; maybe TRBD2 (7 bases). From germline, CDR1 is MGHDK and CDR2 SYGVNS. V lost 10 bases and J lost 3, with 22 bases in between. The CDR3 is 15 residues long. The CDR3 bases are TGTGCCACCCAAGTAGGGGGGGCGAAGGTCTACGAGCAGTACTTC. As protein: CATQVGGAKVYEQYF.

This rearrangement joins TRBV6-5 to TRBJ2-5; 16 bases are shared with TRBD2. Trimming at V came to 5 bases and at J to 6 bases, leaving 3 bases not matched to a gene. Per the germline V gene, CDR1 is MNHEY and CDR2 is SVGAGI. The CDR3 loop spans 15 amino acids. The CDR3 sequence: CASSPGLAGGQTQYF. Here the CDR3 DNA reads TGTGCCAGCAGTCCGGGACTAGCGGGGGGGCAGACCCAGTACTTC.

V is TRBV4-3 and J is TRBJ1-4; unclear D gene. Trimming stripped 0 bases from V and 5 bases from J, with 13 bases between. The V gene's germline CDR1 is LGHNA and CDR2 YSLEER. CDR3 size: 16 residues. The CDR3, as DNA: TGCGCCAGCAGCCAAGATTTCTCACACCGGAATGAAAAACTGTTTTTT. It yields the protein CASSQDFSHRNEKLFF.

The V call is TRBV5-1, the J call TRBJ2-7; TRBD1 matches 9 bases. V lost 4 bases, J lost 4 bases, and 9 bases stayed unmatched. The CDR3 is made up of 15 amino acids. CDR1 is SGHRS and CDR2 is YFSETQ in the germline V gene. CDR3 region: CASSLTTGGGYEQYF. The CDR3 region has the DNA TGCGCCAGCAGCCTCACGACAGGGGGAGGTTACGAGCAGTACTTC.

J is TRBJ2-5 and V is TRBV7-2; 8 positions agree with TRBD2. Germline CDR1 SGHTA, CDR2 FQGNSA. The length of the CDR3 is 15 residues. J was trimmed by 3 bases and V by 5 bases; bases with no gene match: 8. The CDR3 loop reads CASSTSRAGEETQYF. The CDR3 DNA reads as TGTGCCAGCAGCACATCTCGAGCGGGGGAAGAGACCCAGTACTTC.

Only one count was recorded for this clone. The gene calls are TRBV3-1 (or the pseudogene TRBV3-2) and TRBJ1-2; 7 bases are a match to TRBD1. The CDR3 runs 14 residues. Germline values: CDR1 LGHDT, CDR2 YNNKEL (reference sequence). J lost 1 base, V lost 8 bases, and 7 bases had no gene match. In DNA, the CDR3 is TGTGCCAGCGCACAGGGGAGGTATAACTATGGCTACACCTTC. This encodes CASAQGRYNYGYTF.

This sequence joins TRBV7-2 and TRBJ1-1; D gene ambiguous. V shed 4 bases and J shed 1 base, with 10 bases lying between them. CDR1 is SGHTA, CDR2 FQGNSA, per germline. The CDR3 length is 14 residues. DNA for the CDR3: TGTGCCAGCAGCTCCCAGCGAGCGAACACTGAAGCTTTCTTT. It encodes CASSSQRANTEAFF.

The genes are TRBV6-5 and TRBJ1-1; D not certain. Trimming removed 4 bases from V and 1 base from J, with 10 bases in between. The CDR3 loop spans 14 amino acids. Germline V gene sequence: CDR1 MNHEY, CDR2 SVGAGI. CDR3 nucleotides: TGTGCCAGCAGTTTCCGTACACAGAACACTGAAGCTTTCTTT. It codes for CASSFRTQNTEAFF.

As regards this clone: Distinct nucleotide sequences in the sample also encode this CDR3. J is TRBJ2-7 and V is TRBV13, with D possibly being TRBD1 or TRBD2 (5 bases each). Germline CDR1 and CDR2: PRHDT and FYEKMQ (reference sequence). The CDR3 is 14 amino acids. V gave up 4 bases and J gave up 2 bases, with 12 bases separating them. This chain's CDR3 is CASSSNRDAYEQYF. In DNA, the CDR3 is TGTGCCAGCAGCTCAAATAGGGACGCCTACGAGCAGTACTTC.

CDR3 bases: TGTGCCAGCAGTGAAGACTCTAGCTGGGGTACGCAGTATTTT. Its translation: CASSEDSSWGTQYF. The chain joins TRBV2 to TRBJ2-3; D may be TRBD2 (5 bases). V was cut by 1 base and J by 8 bases, with 13 bases left in between. This CDR3 is built from 14 residues. Per the germline V gene, CDR1 is SNHLY and CDR2 is FYNNEI.

The chain is built from TRBV2 and TRBJ1-1; the D is unclear. The V end lost 6 bases, the J end lost 3 bases, and 11 bases lay between the germline ends. Per germline, CDR1 SNHLY and CDR2 FYNNEI. This CDR3 comprises 13 residues. The CDR3 DNA follows: TGTGCCAGCAGAAGGACGTACGACACTGAAGCTTTCTTT. This encodes CASRRTYDTEAFF.

CDR3 region: CASSNRDRVSEAFF. The CDR3 region has the DNA TGTGCCAGTAGTAACCGGGACAGGGTTTCTGAAGCTTTCTTT. The chain combines TRBV19 with TRBJ1-1; 9 nucleotides align to TRBD1. The length of the CDR3 is 14 residues. Germline CDR1 and CDR2: LNHDA and SQIVND (reference sequence). V gave up 4 bases and J gave up 6 bases; unmatched junction bases: 6.

This rearrangement joins TRBV2 to TRBJ1-6; the match to TRBD1 covers 7 bases. Germline V gene data show CDR1 as SNHLY and CDR2 as FYNNEI. The CDR3 loop spans 14 amino acids. V lost 8 bases to trimming and J lost 5 bases; unmatched junction nucleotides: 6. As DNA, the CDR3 is TGTGCCAGCGCCACCGGGACAGATAATTCACCCCTCCACTTT. Translated: CASATGTDNSPLHF.

The chain has TRBV19 and TRBJ1-5, with D possibly being TRBD1 (5 bases). CDR1 and CDR2 from the germline V gene are LNHDA and SQIVND (reference sequence). The V and J ends lost 1 base and 6 bases respectively, with 10 bases between them. The CDR3 loop spans 14 amino acids. This CDR3 reads CASSIVGRGQPQHF. The CDR3 bases are TGTGCCAGTAGTATAGTCGGTAGGGGTCAGCCCCAGCATTTT.

This chain uses TRBV11-2 with TRBJ1-4; D unresolved. Germline values: CDR1 SGHAT, CDR2 FQNNGV. V lost 7 bases, J lost 8 bases, and 17 bases lay in between. The CDR3 length is 14 residues. The CDR3 region has the DNA TGTGCCAGCACCCTGACTGGGGAGACCGAAAAACTGTTTTTT. Protein sequence: CASTLTGETEKLFF.

The V and J genes are TRBV5-4 and TRBJ2-5; 8 nucleotides align to TRBD1. CDR3 length equals 15 residues. V shed 3 bases, J shed 5 bases, and the junction held 9 bases outside the gene matches. Germline V CDR1 and CDR2: SGHNT, YYREEE (reference sequence). This chain's CDR3 is CASSSNQGARETQYF. Written as DNA, the CDR3 is TGTGCCAGCAGCTCCAACCAGGGGGCGCGGGAGACCCAGTACTTC.

The V gene is TRBV11-2, the J gene TRBJ2-1, with D possibly matching TRBD1 (5 bases). The ends were cut back, 1 base at V and 2 bases at J, with 18 bases in the middle. CDR1 SGHAT and CDR2 FQNNGV come from the germline V gene. The CDR3 extends over 18 amino acids. The CDR3 DNA reads TGTGCCAGCAGCTTAGTTCAGGGCCACCGGGTACCCTACAATGAGCAGTTCTTC. It translates to CASSLVQGHRVPYNEQFF.

V usage is TRBV25-1 and J usage is TRBJ1-5, with D unclear. Germline values: CDR1 MGHDK, CDR2 SYGVNS. Trimming removed 5 bases at V and 6 bases at J, with 11 bases between. There are 13 residues in the CDR3. The CDR3: CASSSTGFQPQHF. The CDR3 nucleotides read TGTGCCAGCAGTAGTACGGGGTTTCAGCCCCAGCATTTT.